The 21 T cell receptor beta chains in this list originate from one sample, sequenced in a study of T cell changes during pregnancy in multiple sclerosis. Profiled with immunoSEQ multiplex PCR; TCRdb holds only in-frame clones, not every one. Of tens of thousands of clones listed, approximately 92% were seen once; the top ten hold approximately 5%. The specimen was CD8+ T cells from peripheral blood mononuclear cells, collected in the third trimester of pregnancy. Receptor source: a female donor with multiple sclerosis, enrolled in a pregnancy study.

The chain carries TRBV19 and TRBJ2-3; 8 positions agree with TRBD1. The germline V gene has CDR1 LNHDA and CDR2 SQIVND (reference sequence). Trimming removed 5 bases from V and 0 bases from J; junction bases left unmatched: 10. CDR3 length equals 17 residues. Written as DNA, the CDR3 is TGTGCCAGTAGTCCCACCGCCTGGACAGGGAGCACAGATACGCAGTATTTT. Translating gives CASSPTAWTGSTDTQYF.

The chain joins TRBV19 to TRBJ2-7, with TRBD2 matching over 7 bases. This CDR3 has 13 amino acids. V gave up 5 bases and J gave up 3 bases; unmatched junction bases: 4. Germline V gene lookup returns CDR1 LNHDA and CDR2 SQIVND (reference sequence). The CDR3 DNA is TGTGCCAGTAGTTACCGGGACTACTACGAGCAGTACTTC. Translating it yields CASSYRDYYEQYF.

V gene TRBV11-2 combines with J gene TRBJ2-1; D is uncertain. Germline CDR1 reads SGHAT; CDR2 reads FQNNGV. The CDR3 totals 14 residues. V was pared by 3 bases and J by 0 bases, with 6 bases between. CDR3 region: CASSFMSSYNEQFF. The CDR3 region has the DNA TGTGCCAGCAGCTTTATGAGCTCCTACAATGAGCAGTTCTTC.

The CDR3 loop reads CASSQDRTTSGNTIYF. Written as DNA, the CDR3 is TGCGCCAGCAGCCAAGATAGGACAACCTCTGGAAACACCATATATTTT. The chain is built from TRBV4-3 and TRBJ1-3; weak D call: TRBD1 (5 bases). Between the trimmed V and J ends, which lost 0 bases and 0 bases, there was a span of 9 bases. Looked up from germline, CDR1 is LGHNA and CDR2 is YSLEER. There are 16 residues in the CDR3.

CDR3 nucleotide sequence: TGTGCCAGCAGCTCCGCCAGGGTAGACACCGGGGAGCTGTTTTTT. It codes for CASSSARVDTGELFF. The gene calls are TRBV7-9 and TRBJ2-2; tentative D call: TRBD1 (5 bases). CDR3 length equals 15 residues. V lost 4 bases to trimming and J lost 3 bases, with 12 bases between them. Germline CDR1 SEHNR, CDR2 FQNEAQ (reference sequence).

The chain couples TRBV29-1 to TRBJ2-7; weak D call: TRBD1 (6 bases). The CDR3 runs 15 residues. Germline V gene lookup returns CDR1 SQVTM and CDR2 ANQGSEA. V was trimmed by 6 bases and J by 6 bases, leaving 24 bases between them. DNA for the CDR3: TGCAGCGTCCGGGATTCGAGGGGGACCTCGCTCGAGCAGTACTTC. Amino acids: CSVRDSRGTSLEQYF.

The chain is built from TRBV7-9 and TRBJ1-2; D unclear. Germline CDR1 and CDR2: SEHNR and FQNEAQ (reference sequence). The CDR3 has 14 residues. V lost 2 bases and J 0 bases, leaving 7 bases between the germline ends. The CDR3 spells CASSLPVTNYGYTF. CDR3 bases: TGTGCCAGCAGCTTACCAGTTACTAACTATGGCTACACCTTC.

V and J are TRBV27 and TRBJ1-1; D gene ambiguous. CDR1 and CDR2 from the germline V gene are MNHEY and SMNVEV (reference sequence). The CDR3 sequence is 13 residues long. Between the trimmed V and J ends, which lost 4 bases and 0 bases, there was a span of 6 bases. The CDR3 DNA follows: TGTGCCAGCAGTTGGGCCATGAACACTGAAGCTTTCTTT. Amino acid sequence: CASSWAMNTEAFF.

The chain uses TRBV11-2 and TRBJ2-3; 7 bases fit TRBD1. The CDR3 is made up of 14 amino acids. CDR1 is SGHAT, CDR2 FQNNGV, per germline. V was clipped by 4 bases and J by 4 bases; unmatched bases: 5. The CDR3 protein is CASSSGQVSDTQYF. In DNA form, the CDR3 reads TGTGCCAGCAGCTCAGGACAGGTTTCAGATACGCAGTATTTT.

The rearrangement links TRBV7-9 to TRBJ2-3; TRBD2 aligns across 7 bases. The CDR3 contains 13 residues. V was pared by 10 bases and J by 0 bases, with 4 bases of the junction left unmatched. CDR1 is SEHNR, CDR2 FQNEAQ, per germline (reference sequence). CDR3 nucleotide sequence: TGTGCCATCGGGGGAGGGAGCACAGATACGCAGTATTTT. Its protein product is CAIGGGSTDTQYF.

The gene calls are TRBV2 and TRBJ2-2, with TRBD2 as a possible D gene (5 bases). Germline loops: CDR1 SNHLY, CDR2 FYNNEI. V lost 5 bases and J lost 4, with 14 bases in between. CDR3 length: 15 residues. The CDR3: CASSHGSFGTGELFF. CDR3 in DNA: TGTGCCAGCAGTCATGGGAGTTTCGGCACCGGGGAGCTGTTTTTT.

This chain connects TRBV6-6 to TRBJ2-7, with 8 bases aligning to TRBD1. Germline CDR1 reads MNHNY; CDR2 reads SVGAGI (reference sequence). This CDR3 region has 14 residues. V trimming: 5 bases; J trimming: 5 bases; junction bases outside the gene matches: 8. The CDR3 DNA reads TGTGCCAGCAGTCCGGGACAGGAGGGAAACGAGCAGTACTTC. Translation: CASSPGQEGNEQYF.

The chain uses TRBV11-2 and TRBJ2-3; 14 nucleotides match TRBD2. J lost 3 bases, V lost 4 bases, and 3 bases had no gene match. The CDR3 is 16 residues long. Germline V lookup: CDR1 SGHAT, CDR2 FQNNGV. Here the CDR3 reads CASSSGTSGRTDTQYF. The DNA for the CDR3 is TGTGCCAGCAGCTCTGGGACTAGCGGGAGAACAGATACGCAGTATTTT.

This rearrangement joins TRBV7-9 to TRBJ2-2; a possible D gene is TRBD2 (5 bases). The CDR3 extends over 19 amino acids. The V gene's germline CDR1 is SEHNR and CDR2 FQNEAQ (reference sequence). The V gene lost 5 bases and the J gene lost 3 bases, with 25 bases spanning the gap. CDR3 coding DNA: TGTGCCAGCAGCCCCCCCCACGGGAACACCCGAAGGGACACCGGGGAGCTGTTTTTT. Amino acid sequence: CASSPPHGNTRRDTGELFF.

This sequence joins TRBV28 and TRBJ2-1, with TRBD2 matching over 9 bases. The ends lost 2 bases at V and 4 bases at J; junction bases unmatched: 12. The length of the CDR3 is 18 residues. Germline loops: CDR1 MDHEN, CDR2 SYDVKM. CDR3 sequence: CASSLGQVGLAPYNEQFF. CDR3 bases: TGTGCCAGCAGTTTAGGACAGGTAGGACTAGCGCCTTACAATGAGCAGTTCTTC.

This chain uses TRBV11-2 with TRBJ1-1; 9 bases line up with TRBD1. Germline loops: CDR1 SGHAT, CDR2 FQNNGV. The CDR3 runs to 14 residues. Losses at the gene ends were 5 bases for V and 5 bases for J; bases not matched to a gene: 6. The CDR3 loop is CASSATGGRTEAFF. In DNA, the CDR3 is TGTGCCAGCAGCGCGACAGGGGGTAGGACTGAAGCTTTCTTT. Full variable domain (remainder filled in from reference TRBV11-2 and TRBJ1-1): EAGVAQSPRYKIIEKRQSVAFWCNPISGHATLYWYQQILGQGPKLLIQFQNNGVVDDSQLPKDRFSAERLKGVDSTLKIQPAKLEDSAVYLCASSATGGRTEAFFGQGTRLTVV.

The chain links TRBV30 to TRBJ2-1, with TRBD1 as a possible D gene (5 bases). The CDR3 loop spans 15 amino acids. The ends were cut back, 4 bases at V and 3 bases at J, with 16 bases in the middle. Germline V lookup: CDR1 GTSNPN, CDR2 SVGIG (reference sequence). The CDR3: CAWKGANMVYNEQFF. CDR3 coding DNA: TGTGCCTGGAAAGGGGCAAACATGGTCTACAATGAGCAGTTCTTC.

The CDR3 bases are TGCGCCAGCAGCCAAGGCCCAGGGAACACCGGGGAGCTGTTTTTT. Its protein product is CASSQGPGNTGELFF. The rearrangement links TRBV4-3 to TRBJ2-2, with D hard to call. The CDR3 contains 15 residues. Trimming removed 1 base at V and 1 base at J, with 7 bases between. Germline loops: CDR1 LGHNA, CDR2 YSLEER.

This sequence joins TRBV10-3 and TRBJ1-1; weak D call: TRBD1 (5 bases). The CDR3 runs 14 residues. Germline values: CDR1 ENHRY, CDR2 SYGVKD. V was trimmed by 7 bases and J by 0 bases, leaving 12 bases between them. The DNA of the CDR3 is TGTGCCATCAATCAGGGTCCCGTGAACACTGAAGCTTTCTTT. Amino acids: CAINQGPVNTEAFF.

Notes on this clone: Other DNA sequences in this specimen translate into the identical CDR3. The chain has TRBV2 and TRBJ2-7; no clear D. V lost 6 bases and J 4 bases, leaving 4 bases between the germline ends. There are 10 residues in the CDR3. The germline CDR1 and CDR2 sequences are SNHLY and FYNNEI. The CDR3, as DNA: TGTGCCAGCAGCTTATACGAGCAGTACTTC. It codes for CASSLYEQYF.

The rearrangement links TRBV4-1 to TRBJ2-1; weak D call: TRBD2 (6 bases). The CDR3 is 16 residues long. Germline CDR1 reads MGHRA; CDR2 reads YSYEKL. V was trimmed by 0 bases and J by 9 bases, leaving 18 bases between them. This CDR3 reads CASSQEHVMTGVEQFF. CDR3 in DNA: TGCGCCAGCAGCCAAGAACATGTCATGACGGGGGTTGAGCAGTTCTTC.